Following are 22 T cell receptor beta chains from one sample sequenced in a study of PD-1 blockade in classical Hodgkin lymphoma. Some clones are missing from TCRdb's copy, which holds only in-frame ones; the method was immunoSEQ multiplex PCR. The top ten clones hold 16% of a sample with some 27,000 clones, roughly 75% of them seen once. Documented time point: cycle 4 day 1 (C4D1), after 6 weeks of nivolumab. Relapse after autologous stem cell transplantation occurred in every patient, and brentuximab vedotin exposure varied. The input for sequencing was peripheral blood mononuclear cells (PBMCs), taken before the fourth cycle of nivolumab. All receptors come from a human donor with classical Hodgkin lymphoma.

The chain recombines TRBV4-2 with TRBJ1-5; perhaps TRBD1 as D (6 bases). Germline V gives CDR1 LGHNA, CDR2 YNFKEQ. V was cut by 8 bases and J by 1 base, with 12 bases left in between. There are 14 residues in the CDR3. CDR3 nucleotides: TGTGCCAGCGCCGAGGGGGGAAGCAATCAGCCCCAGCATTTT. It encodes CASAEGGSNQPQHF.

A remark on this clone: At one end, the junction sequence differs from germline, possibly due to a read error. This sequence joins TRBV7-7 and TRBJ2-3; no clear D. Germline V gene data show CDR1 as SSHAT and CDR2 as FNYEAQ (reference sequence). The CDR3 length is 13 residues. CDR3 in DNA: TGTGCTAGCAGCTTAGTCTTCACAGATACGCAGTATTTT. Protein sequence: CASSLVFTDTQYF.

This chain uses TRBV7-8 with TRBJ2-7, with TRBD1 as a possible D gene (6 bases). Germline V lookup: CDR1 SGHVS, CDR2 FQNEAQ. CDR3 length: 13 residues. Trimming shortened V by 5 bases and J by 1 base, and 9 bases separated the two germline ends. CDR3 residues: CASSEGTSYEQYF. The CDR3 DNA reads as TGTGCCAGCAGCGAAGGGACATCCTACGAGCAGTACTTC.

This CDR3 is CASSLGPGGGYGYTF. CDR3 DNA sequence: TGCGCCAGCAGCTTGGGACCGGGGGGCGGCTATGGCTACACCTTC. V usage is TRBV5-1 and J usage is TRBJ1-2; the D gene is possibly TRBD1 (6 bases). The ends were cut back, 0 bases at V and 4 bases at J, with 13 bases in the middle. CDR3 length: 15 amino acids. The V gene's germline CDR1 is SGHRS and CDR2 YFSETQ.

The CDR3 DNA follows: TGTGCCAGCAGACAGACTAGCACAGATACGCAGTATTTT. Translating gives CASRQTSTDTQYF. The chain links TRBV6-4 to TRBJ2-3; D call uncertain. V was clipped by 6 bases and J by 0 bases, with 7 bases between them. The CDR3 runs 13 residues. CDR1 is MRHNA, CDR2 SNTAGT, per germline.

This clone was observed a few times. DNA of the CDR3: TGTGCCACCCGTAGTACCCGGGACGGGAATGAAAAACTGTTTTTT. This sequence encodes CATRSTRDGNEKLFF. The genes are TRBV10-3 and TRBJ1-4; D perhaps matches TRBD1 (5 bases). Trimming cost V 10 bases and J 5 bases, with 20 bases left between them. This CDR3 is 15 amino acids long. In germline, CDR1 is ENHRY, CDR2 SYGVKD.

This clone appeared once. J is TRBJ2-3 and V is TRBV11-2; D might be TRBD1 (6 bases). This CDR3 has 18 amino acids. Germline values: CDR1 SGHAT, CDR2 FQNNGV. Trimming took off 5 bases at V and 0 bases at J, with 21 bases between the two ends. The CDR3 protein is CASSPPSQGRVSTDTQYF. DNA for the CDR3: TGTGCCAGCAGCCCCCCGAGCCAGGGGCGTGTGAGCACAGATACGCAGTATTTT.

This clone was picked up a small number of times. The chain couples TRBV10-1 to TRBJ2-1; D unresolved. This CDR3 contains 14 residues. Trimming removed 0 bases from V and 2 bases from J, with 5 bases in between. Germline lookup yields CDR1 WNHNN and CDR2 SYGVQD (reference sequence). The CDR3 spells CASSESVAYNEQFF. CDR3 nucleotides: TGCGCCAGCAGTGAGTCGGTAGCCTACAATGAGCAGTTCTTC.

The chain carries TRBV5-6 and TRBJ1-5, with 9 bases that match TRBD1. This CDR3 comprises 16 residues. The germline gives CDR1 SGHDT, CDR2 YYEEEE. With 3 bases clipped from V and 6 bases from J, the junction kept 10 bases outside the gene matches. The CDR3 sequence is CASSSWGQGSFQPQHF. As DNA, the CDR3 is TGTGCCAGCAGCTCCTGGGGACAGGGATCGTTTCAGCCCCAGCATTTT.

This rearrangement joins TRBV7-2 to TRBJ2-7; D may be TRBD2 (5 bases). The germline V gene encodes CDR1 SGHTA and CDR2 FQGNSA. Trimming took off 4 bases at V and 7 bases at J, with 23 bases between the two ends. CDR3 length: 16 amino acids. As DNA, the CDR3 is TGTGCCAGCAGCTCCCCGCGCTATGCTGTTAGAGGGGAGCAGTACTTC. Its protein is CASSSPRYAVRGEQYF.

The chain has TRBV9 and TRBJ2-2, with TRBD1 identical over 8 bases. CDR3 length: 14 amino acids. Germline CDR1 SGDLS, CDR2 YYNGEE. V lost 6 bases, J lost 4 bases, and 5 bases stayed unmatched. The CDR3 DNA is TGTGCCAGCACCCGACAGGGGAGCACCGGGGAGCTGTTTTTT. It encodes CASTRQGSTGELFF.

The chain employs TRBV6-6 and TRBJ2-7, with unresolved D. Germline V gene lookup returns CDR1 MNHNY and CDR2 SVGAGI (reference sequence). The CDR3 covers 14 residues. V lost 1 base, J lost 2 bases, and 9 bases lay in between. CDR3 bases: TGTGCCAGCAGTTACTTCGGGCAGACCTACGAGCAGTACTTC. Encoded protein: CASSYFGQTYEQYF.

CDR3 nucleotide sequence: TGTGCCAGCAGCGTTGGTGGTAGCGGTGGTGAGCAGTTCTTC. It codes for CASSVGGSGGEQFF. V usage is TRBV9 and J usage is TRBJ2-1; a possible D gene is TRBD2 (6 bases). Trimming removed 2 bases from V and 9 bases from J, with 15 bases in between. Germline CDR1 and CDR2: SGDLS and YYNGEE. The length of the CDR3 is 14 residues.

By proportion, this clone is medium-sized. This chain joins TRBV6-1 and TRBJ2-3; 8 positions match TRBD2. After removal of 7 bases from V and 3 bases from J, the junction contained 6 bases not matched to a gene. CDR1 is MNHNS, CDR2 SASEGT, per germline. This CDR3 is 14 amino acids long. The CDR3, as DNA: TGTGCCAGCAAACTAGCGGAAGCGACAGATACGCAGTATTTT. Residues: CASKLAEATDTQYF.

This clone ranks as medium-sized. The chain joins TRBV2 to TRBJ2-5; 7 nucleotides agree with TRBD2. CDR1 and CDR2 (germline): SNHLY, FYNNEI. The CDR3 sequence is 14 residues long. Trimming removed 5 bases from V and 1 base from J; junction bases left unmatched: 4. The CDR3 here is CASSTLAAQETQYF. CDR3 sequence (DNA): TGTGCCAGCAGTACGCTAGCGGCCCAAGAGACCCAGTACTTC.

Of note for this clone: Germline is not matched at one junction end, which may reflect a read error. Different DNA sequences within this sample yield the same CDR3. The V gene is TRBV6-5, the J gene TRBJ1-2; 9 positions match TRBD1. In germline, CDR1 is MNHEY, CDR2 SVGAGI. The CDR3 spans 14 residues. Here the CDR3 DNA reads TGCGCCAGCAGCCCCGGGACAGGGACTTATGGCTACACCTTC. Its protein product is CASSPGTGTYGYTF.

The genes are TRBV5-8 and TRBJ2-7; D gene uncertain. This CDR3 is built from 12 residues. Germline values: CDR1 SGHTS, CDR2 YDEGEE. V was cut by 0 bases and J by 6 bases, with 7 bases left in between. CDR3 in amino acids: CASSLVQREQYF. The CDR3 DNA sequence: TGTGCCAGCAGCTTGGTTCAGCGCGAGCAGTACTTC.

The chain joins TRBV6-5 to TRBJ1-2; tentative D call: TRBD1 (5 bases). The length of the CDR3 is 15 residues. Trimming removed 0 bases at V and 7 bases at J, with 15 bases between. Germline V gives CDR1 MNHEY, CDR2 SVGAGI. CDR3 in amino acids: CASSYSEQGTGGYTF. The CDR3 nucleotides are TGTGCCAGCAGTTACTCGGAGCAGGGCACGGGTGGCTACACCTTC.

The gene calls are TRBV2 and TRBJ2-7, with D unresolved. CDR1 and CDR2 (germline): SNHLY, FYNNEI. V was pared by 8 bases and J by 6 bases, with 26 bases between. This CDR3 is 16 amino acids long. The DNA of the CDR3 is TGTGCCAGCGCGATTCAAAACTCCCAGTGGTTGGGCGAGCAGTACTTC. Protein product: CASAIQNSQWLGEQYF. The variable domain in full, with the rest retrieved from reference TRBV2 and TRBJ2-7, is EPEVTQTPSHQVTQMGQEVILRCVPISNHLYFYWYRQILGQKVEFLVSFYNNEISEKSEIFDDQFSVERPDGSNFTLKIRSTKLEDSAMYFCASAIQNSQWLGEQYFGPGTRLTVT.

The V and J genes are TRBV21-1 and TRBJ2-1; the table gives TRBD2 as D, unverified against the DNA. TRBV21-1 represents a pseudogene. The CDR3 sequence is 15 residues long. DNA for the CDR3: TGTGCCAGCAGCAAACCAACCCTAGAGATCCATGAGCAGTTCTTC. This codes for CASSKPTLEIHEQFF.

By sample fraction, this clone is medium-sized. The rearrangement joins TRBV10-2 to TRBJ2-7; D not resolved. The germline V gene encodes CDR1 WSHSY and CDR2 SAAADI. The CDR3 runs 14 residues. V was cut by 3 bases and J by 2 bases, with 11 bases left in between. The CDR3, as DNA: TGCGCCAGCAGTGATATAGGGTGGGCCTACGAGCAGTACTTC. Amino acids: CASSDIGWAYEQYF.

The chain carries TRBV4-2 and TRBJ2-6, with 13 bases that match TRBD2. The germline gives CDR1 LGHNA, CDR2 YNFKEQ. This CDR3 contains 18 residues. The V gene end was trimmed by 5 bases and the J gene end by 3 bases; junction bases not matched to a gene: 7. The CDR3 loop reads CASSTRTSGGLGANVLTF. Here the CDR3 DNA reads TGTGCCAGCAGCACCCGGACTAGCGGGGGTCTTGGGGCCAACGTCCTGACTTTC.